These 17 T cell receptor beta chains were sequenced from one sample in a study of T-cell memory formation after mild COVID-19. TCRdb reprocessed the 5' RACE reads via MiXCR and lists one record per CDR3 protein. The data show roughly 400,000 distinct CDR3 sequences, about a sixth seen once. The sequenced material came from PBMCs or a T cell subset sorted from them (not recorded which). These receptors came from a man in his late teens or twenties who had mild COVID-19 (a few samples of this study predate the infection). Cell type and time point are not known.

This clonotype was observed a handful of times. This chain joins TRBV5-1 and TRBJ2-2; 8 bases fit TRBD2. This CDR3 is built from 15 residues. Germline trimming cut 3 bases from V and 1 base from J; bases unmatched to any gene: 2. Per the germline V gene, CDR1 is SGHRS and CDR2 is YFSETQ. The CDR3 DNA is TGCGCCAGCAGCTCACTAGCGGTGAACACCGGGGAGCTGTTTTTT. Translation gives CASSSLAVNTGELFF.

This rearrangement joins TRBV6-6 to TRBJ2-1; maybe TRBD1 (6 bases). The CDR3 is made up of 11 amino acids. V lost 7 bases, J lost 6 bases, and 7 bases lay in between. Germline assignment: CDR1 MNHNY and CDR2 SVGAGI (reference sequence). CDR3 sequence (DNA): TGTGCCAGCACGGACAGCAATGAGCAGTTCTTC. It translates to CASTDSNEQFF.

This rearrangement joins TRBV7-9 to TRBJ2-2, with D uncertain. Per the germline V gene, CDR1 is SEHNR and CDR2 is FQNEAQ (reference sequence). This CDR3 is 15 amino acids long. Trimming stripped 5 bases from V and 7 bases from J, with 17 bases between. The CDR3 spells CASSLALVVGGELFF. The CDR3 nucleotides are TGTGCCAGCAGCCTGGCCTTGGTGGTCGGCGGGGAGCTGTTTTTT.

The CDR3 DNA follows: TGTGCCAGCAGCTTGGGAAACTACAGGGGGCCCGGCTACACCTTC. This encodes CASSLGNYRGPGYTF. The V gene is TRBV5-6, the J gene TRBJ1-2, with TRBD1 matching 9 bases. CDR1 and CDR2 (germline): SGHDT, YYEEEE. The CDR3 runs to 15 residues. With 0 bases clipped from V and 8 bases from J, the junction kept 8 bases outside the gene matches.

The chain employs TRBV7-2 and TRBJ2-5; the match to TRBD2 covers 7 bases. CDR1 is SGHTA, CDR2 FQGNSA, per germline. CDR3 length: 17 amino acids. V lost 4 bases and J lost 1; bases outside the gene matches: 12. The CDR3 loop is CASSWGTMGSGQETQYF. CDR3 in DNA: TGTGCCAGCAGCTGGGGGACTATGGGTAGCGGCCAAGAGACCCAGTACTTC. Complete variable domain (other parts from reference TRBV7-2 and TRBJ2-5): GAGVSQSPSNKVTEKGKDVELRCDPISGHTALYWYRQSLGQGLEFLIYFQGNSAPDKSGLPSDRFSAERTGGSVSTLTIQRTQQEDSAVYLCASSWGTMGSGQETQYFGPGTRLLVL.

The CDR3 reads CASSPDRGRNEQFF. The DNA for the CDR3 is TGTGCCAGCAGTCCCGACAGGGGGAGGAATGAGCAGTTCTTC. V and J are TRBV7-2 and TRBJ2-1; 9 nucleotides match TRBD1. Germline CDR1 SGHTA, CDR2 FQGNSA. There are 14 residues in the CDR3. The V segment lost 6 bases and the J segment 7 bases; nucleotides outside the gene matches: 7.

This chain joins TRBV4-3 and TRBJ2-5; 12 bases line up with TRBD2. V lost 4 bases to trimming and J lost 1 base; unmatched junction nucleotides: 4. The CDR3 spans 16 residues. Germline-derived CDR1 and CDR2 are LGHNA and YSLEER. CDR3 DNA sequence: TGCGCCAGCAGCCCCGGACTAGCGGGGTCCCAAGAGACCCAGTACTTC. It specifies CASSPGLAGSQETQYF.

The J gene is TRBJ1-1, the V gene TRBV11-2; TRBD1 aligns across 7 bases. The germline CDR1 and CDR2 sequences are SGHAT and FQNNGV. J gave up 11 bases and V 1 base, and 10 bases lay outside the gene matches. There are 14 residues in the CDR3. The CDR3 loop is CASSLGIQGLDAFF. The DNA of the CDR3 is TGTGCCAGCAGCTTAGGAATACAGGGGCTGGATGCTTTCTTT.

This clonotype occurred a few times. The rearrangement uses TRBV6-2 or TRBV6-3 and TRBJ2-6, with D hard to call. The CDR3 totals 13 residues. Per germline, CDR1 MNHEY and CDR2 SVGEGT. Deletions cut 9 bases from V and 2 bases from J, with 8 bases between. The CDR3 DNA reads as TGTGCCAGTCTGCGCCCTGGGGCCAACGTCCTGACTTTC. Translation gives CASLRPGANVLTF.

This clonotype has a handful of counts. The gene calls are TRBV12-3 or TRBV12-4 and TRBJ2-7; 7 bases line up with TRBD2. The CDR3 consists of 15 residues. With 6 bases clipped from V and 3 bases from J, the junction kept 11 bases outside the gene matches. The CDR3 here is CASSGLREPLYEQYV. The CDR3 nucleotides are TGTGCCAGCAGCGGGTTGCGGGAGCCCCTCTACGAGCAGTACGTC.

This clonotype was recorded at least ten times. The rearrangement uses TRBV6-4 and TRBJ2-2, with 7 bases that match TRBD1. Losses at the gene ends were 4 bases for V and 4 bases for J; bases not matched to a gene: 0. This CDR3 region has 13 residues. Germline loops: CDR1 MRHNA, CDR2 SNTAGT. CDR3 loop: CASSGTGTGELFF. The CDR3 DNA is TGTGCCAGCAGTGGGACAGGCACCGGGGAGCTGTTTTTT.

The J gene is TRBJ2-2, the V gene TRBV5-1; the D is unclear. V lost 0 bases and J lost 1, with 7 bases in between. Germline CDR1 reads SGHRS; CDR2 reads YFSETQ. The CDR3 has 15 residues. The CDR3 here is CASSLVRMNTGELFF. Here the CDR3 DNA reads TGCGCCAGCAGCTTGGTTCGGATGAACACCGGGGAGCTGTTTTTT.

CDR3: CASLDRGLESNEKLFF. As DNA, the CDR3 is TGTGCCAGCCTCGACAGGGGCCTAGAATCTAATGAAAAACTGTTTTTT. The V gene is TRBV6-6, the J gene TRBJ1-4; 8 nucleotides match TRBD1. The CDR3 is 16 amino acids. With V trimmed by 8 bases and J by 3 bases, 11 bases remained unmatched. Per germline, CDR1 MNHNY and CDR2 SVGAGI (reference sequence).

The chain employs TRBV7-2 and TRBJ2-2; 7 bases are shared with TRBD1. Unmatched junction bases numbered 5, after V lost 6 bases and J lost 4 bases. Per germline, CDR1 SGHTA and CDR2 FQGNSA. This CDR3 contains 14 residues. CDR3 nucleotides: TGTGCCAGCAGTCCCGACAGGGCCACCGGGGAGCTGTTTTTT. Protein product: CASSPDRATGELFF.

In nucleotides, the CDR3 is TGCAGCGCCGGGACAGGGGGCGGAACCGGGGAGCTGTTTTTT. Its translation: CSAGTGGGTGELFF. The chain links TRBV29-1 to TRBJ2-2, with 12 nucleotides matching TRBD1. Germline CDR1 is SQVTM and CDR2 is ANQGSEA. The CDR3 consists of 14 residues. With V trimmed by 7 bases and J by 5 bases, 5 bases remained unmatched.

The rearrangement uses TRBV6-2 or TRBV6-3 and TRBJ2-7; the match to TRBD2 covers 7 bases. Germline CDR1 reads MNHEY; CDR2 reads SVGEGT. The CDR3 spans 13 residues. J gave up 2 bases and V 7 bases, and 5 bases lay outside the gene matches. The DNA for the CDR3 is TGTGCCAGCACCACTAGCGCGACCTACGAGCAGTACGTC. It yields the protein CASTTSATYEQYV.

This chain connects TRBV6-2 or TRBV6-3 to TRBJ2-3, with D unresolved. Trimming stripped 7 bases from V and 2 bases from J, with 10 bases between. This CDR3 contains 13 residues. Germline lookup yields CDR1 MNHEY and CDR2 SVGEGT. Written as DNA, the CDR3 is TGTGCCAGCACCTGGGCCTCCACAGATACGCAGTATTTT. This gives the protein CASTWASTDTQYF.